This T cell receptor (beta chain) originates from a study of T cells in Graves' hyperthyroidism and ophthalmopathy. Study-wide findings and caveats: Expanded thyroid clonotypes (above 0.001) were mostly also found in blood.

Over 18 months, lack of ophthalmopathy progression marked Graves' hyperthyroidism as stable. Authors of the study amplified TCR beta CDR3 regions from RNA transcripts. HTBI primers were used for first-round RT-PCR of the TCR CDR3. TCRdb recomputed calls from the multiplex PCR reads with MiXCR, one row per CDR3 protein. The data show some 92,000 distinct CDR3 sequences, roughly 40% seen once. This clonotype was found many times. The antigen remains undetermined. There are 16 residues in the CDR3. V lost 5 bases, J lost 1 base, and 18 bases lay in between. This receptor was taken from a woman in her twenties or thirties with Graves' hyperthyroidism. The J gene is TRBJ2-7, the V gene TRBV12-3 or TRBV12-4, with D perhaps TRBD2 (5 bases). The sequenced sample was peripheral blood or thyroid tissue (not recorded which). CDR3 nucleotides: TGTGCCAGCAGTCCCGGAAGAATGGGCGGGTCCTACGAGCAGTACTTC. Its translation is CASSPGRMGGSYEQYF.